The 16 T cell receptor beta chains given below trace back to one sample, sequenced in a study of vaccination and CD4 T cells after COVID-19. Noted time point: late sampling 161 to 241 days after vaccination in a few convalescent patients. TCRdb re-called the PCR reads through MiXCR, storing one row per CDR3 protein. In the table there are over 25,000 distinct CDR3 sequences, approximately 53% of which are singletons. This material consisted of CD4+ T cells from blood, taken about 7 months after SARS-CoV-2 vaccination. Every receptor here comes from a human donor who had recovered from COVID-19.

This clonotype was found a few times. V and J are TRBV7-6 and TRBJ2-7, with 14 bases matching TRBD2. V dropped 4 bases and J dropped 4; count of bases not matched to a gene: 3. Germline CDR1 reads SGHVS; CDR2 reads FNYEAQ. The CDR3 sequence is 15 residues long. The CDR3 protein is CASSSGLAGEYEQYF. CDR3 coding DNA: TGTGCCAGCAGCTCGGGACTAGCGGGAGAGTACGAGCAGTACTTC.

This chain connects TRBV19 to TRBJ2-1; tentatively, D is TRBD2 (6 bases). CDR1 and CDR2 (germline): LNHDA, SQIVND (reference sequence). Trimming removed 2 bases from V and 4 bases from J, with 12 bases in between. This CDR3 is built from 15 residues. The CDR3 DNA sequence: TGTGCCAGTAGTATAATGGGGGGACGTTACAATGAGCAGTTCTTC. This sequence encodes CASSIMGGRYNEQFF.

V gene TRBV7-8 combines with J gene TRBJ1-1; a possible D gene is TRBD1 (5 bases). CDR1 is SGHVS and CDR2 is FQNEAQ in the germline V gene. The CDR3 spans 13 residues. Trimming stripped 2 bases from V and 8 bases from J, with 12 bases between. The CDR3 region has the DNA TGTGCCAGCAGCTTATCCCGGAGGGGAGAAGCTTTCTTT. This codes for CASSLSRRGEAFF.

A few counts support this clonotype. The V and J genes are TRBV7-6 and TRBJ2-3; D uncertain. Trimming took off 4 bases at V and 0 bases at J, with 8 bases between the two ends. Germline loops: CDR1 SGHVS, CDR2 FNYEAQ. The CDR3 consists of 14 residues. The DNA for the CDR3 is TGTGCCAGCAGCTCGCTGGGAAGCACAGATACGCAGTATTTT. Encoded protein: CASSSLGSTDTQYF.

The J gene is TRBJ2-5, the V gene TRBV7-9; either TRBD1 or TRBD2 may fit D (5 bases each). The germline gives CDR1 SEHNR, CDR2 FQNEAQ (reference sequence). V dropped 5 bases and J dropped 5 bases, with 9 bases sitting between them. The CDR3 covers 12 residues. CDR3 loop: CASSTREETQYF. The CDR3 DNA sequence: TGTGCCAGCAGCACCAGGGAGGAGACCCAGTACTTC.

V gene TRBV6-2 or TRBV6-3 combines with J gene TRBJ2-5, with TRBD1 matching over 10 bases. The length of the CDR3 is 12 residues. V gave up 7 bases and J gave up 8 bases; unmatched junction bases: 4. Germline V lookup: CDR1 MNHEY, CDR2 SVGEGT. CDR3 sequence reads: CASTTTGGTQYF. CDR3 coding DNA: TGTGCCAGCACAACGACAGGGGGCACCCAGTACTTC.

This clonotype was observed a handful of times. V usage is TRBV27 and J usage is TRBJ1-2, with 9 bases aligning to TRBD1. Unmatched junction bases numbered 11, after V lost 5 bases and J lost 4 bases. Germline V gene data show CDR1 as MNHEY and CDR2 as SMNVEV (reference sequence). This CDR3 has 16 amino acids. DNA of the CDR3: TGTGCCAGCAGTCCAAGGACAGGGGCAAATGGCTATGGCTACACCTTC. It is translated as CASSPRTGANGYGYTF.

CDR3 bases: TGTGCCAGTAGCCTAGGACAGTCCTTTAACTATGGCTACACCTTC. Protein product: CASSLGQSFNYGYTF. This sequence joins TRBV19 and TRBJ1-2; D possibly corresponds to TRBD1 (6 bases). Trimming stripped 6 bases from V and 1 base from J, with 15 bases between. Germline V lookup: CDR1 LNHDA, CDR2 SQIVND (reference sequence). The CDR3 loop spans 15 amino acids.

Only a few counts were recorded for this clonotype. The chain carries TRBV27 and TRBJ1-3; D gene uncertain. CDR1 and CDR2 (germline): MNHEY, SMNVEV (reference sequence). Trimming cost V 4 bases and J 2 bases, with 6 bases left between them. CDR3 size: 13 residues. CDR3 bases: TGTGCCAGCAGTTACCAGGCTGGAAACACCATATATTTT. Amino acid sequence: CASSYQAGNTIYF.

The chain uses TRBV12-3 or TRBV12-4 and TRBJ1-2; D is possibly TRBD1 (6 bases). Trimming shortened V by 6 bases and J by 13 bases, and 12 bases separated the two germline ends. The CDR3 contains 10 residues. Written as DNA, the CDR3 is TGTGCCAGCAGAACTGGGACACCCACCTTC. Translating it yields CASRTGTPTF.

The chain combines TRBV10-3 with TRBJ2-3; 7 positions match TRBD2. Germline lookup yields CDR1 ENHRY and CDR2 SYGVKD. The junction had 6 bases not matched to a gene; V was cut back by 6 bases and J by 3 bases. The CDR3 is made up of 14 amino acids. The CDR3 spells CAIRGLGTTDTQYF. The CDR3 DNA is TGTGCCATCAGAGGACTAGGTACAACAGATACGCAGTATTTT.

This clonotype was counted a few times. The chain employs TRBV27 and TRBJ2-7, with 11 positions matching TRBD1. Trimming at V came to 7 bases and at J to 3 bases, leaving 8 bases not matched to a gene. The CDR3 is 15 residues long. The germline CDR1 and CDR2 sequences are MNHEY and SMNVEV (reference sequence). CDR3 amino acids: CASIEGDRGIYEQYF. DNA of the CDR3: TGTGCCAGCATTGAAGGGGACAGGGGGATCTACGAGCAGTACTTC.

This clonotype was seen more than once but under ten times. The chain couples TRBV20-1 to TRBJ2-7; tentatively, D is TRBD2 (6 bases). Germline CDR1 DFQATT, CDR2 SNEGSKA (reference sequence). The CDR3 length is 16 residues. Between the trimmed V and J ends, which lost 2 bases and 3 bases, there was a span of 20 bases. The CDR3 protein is CSARWLGGIMFYEQYF. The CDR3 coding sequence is TGCAGTGCTAGATGGTTAGGCGGGATAATGTTCTACGAGCAGTACTTC.

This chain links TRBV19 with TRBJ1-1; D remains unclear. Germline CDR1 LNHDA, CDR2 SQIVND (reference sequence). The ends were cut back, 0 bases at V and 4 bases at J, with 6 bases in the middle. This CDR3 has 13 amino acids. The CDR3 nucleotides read TGTGCCAGTAGTATAGAGGGTGGCACTGAAGCTTTCTTT. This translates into CASSIEGGTEAFF.

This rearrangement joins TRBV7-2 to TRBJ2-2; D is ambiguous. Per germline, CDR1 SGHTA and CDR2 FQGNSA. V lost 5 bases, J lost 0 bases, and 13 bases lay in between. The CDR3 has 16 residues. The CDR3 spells CASSQDPVPNTGELFF. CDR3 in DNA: TGTGCCAGCAGCCAAGACCCGGTGCCGAACACCGGGGAGCTGTTTTTT.

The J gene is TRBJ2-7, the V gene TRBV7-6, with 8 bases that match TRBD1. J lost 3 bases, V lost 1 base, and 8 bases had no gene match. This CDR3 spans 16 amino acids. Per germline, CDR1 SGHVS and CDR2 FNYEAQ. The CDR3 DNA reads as TGTGCCAGCAGCTTAGTTCAGGGGGCGGCCTTCTACGAGCAGTACTTC. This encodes CASSLVQGAAFYEQYF.